The clone carrying this T cell receptor (beta chain) was seen a few times. Its antigen is not identified. The data belong to a study of cytomegalovirus exposure and HLA in healthy donors. Healthy bone marrow donors made up the donors. V gave up 8 bases and J gave up 5 bases; unmatched junction bases: 10. CDR3 length: 13 amino acids. Germline V gives CDR1 GTSNPN, CDR2 SVGIG (reference sequence). Study-wide results and limits: Presence/absence results assume similar sequencing depth per donor, which may not hold. Per a later analysis, HLA-associated TCR beta chains showed more clonal expansion than other, equally common TCR beta chains. Differences between HLA loci emerged in a later analysis of TCR association rates, with DRB1 most and HLA-C fewest.

A multiplex PCR was run with 60 Vbeta primers and 13 Jbeta primers. The repertoire was sequenced with immunoSEQ multiplex PCR; TCRdb's copy has only in-frame clones and lacks some. The sample holds fewer than 120,000 clones, about 86% seen once. This chain uses TRBV30 with TRBJ2-7, with 9 nucleotides matching TRBD1. What was sequenced was PBMCs. This clonotype was obtained from a man aged 40-50 years in good health and CMV-seronegative. The CDR3 sequence is CAGQGQGFNEQYF. CDR3 sequence (DNA): TGTGCCGGCCAGGGACAGGGTTTTAACGAGCAGTACTTC.